This T cell receptor (beta chain) was sequenced for a study of blood T cell repertoires in COVID-19. Germline V lookup: CDR1 MNHEY, CDR2 SVGAGI. This CDR3 has 15 residues. Trimming removed 0 bases at V and 2 bases at J, with 10 bases between. The assay was immunoSEQ multiplex PCR, and TCRdb's table has in-frame clones only and misses some. Of hundreds of thousands of clones in the sample, around 90% were seen once. The chain links TRBV6-5 to TRBJ1-2; D might be TRBD1 (6 bases). Sequencing was carried out using PBMCs or T cells enriched from blood (not recorded which). This TCR was sampled from a woman aged 18-29 years with acute COVID-19. CDR3 DNA sequence: TGTGCCAGCAGTTACTCGGAACAGGGAAACTATGGCTACACCTTC. Translating gives CASSYSEQGNYGYTF.